One and the same sample provided the 30 T cell receptor beta chains below, sequenced in a study of T cell responses to AZD1222 COVID-19 vaccine. Sequencing was performed with immunoSEQ multiplex PCR; in TCRdb, only in-frame clones are kept and a portion is missing. Among 77,000 or so clones listed, more than 80% were seen once. The starting material was peripheral blood, obtained on day 0 of AZD1222 vaccination. Receptors were obtained from an adult in good health.

The rearrangement joins TRBV30 to TRBJ2-7; the D gene is possibly TRBD1 (5 bases). The V end was cut by 0 bases, the J end by 3 bases, with 21 bases between. This CDR3 has 17 residues. Germline CDR1 is GTSNPN and CDR2 is SVGIG (reference sequence). The CDR3, as DNA: TGTGCCTGGAGTGTACGGCTTAGGGCAGGGTGGGTCTACGAGCAGTACTTC. Its protein is CAWSVRLRAGWVYEQYF.

The chain carries TRBV3-1 (or the pseudogene TRBV3-2) and TRBJ2-7, with D uncertain. CDR1 and CDR2 from the germline V gene are LGHDT and YNNKEL (reference sequence). The CDR3 contains 13 residues. Between the trimmed V and J ends, which lost 1 base and 1 base, there was a span of 5 bases. Written as DNA, the CDR3 is TGTGCCAGCAGCCAAGCTCGGTCCTACGAGCAGTACTTC. This encodes CASSQARSYEQYF.

The chain couples TRBV7-2 to TRBJ2-1; possible D gene TRBD1, 6 bases. V was cut by 1 base and J by 7 bases, with 11 bases left in between. CDR1 is SGHTA, CDR2 FQGNSA, per germline. The CDR3 spans 14 residues. This CDR3 is CASSLGGTRNEQFF. CDR3 nucleotides: TGTGCCAGCAGCTTAGGTGGGACAAGGAATGAGCAGTTCTTC.

V is TRBV6-5 and J is TRBJ1-3; 8 nucleotides agree with TRBD1. Germline CDR1 MNHEY, CDR2 SVGAGI. V dropped 6 bases and J dropped 0; count of bases not matched to a gene: 4. This CDR3 has 15 amino acids. The CDR3 DNA reads as TGTGCCAGCAGCCTCGACAGGGGCTCTGGAAACACCATATATTTT. This gives the protein CASSLDRGSGNTIYF.

The CDR3 is CASSPPAGTNGNQPQHF. CDR3 in DNA: TGTGCCAGCAGCCCTCCAGCGGGGACAAATGGCAATCAGCCCCAGCATTTT. The genes are TRBV28 and TRBJ1-5; D is perhaps TRBD1 (6 bases). This CDR3 contains 17 residues. Germline loops: CDR1 MDHEN, CDR2 SYDVKM. The V and J ends lost 6 bases and 2 bases respectively, with 20 bases between them.

The chain recombines TRBV14 with TRBJ1-5; D may be TRBD1 (5 bases). The germline CDR1 and CDR2 sequences are SGHDN and FVKESK. V lost 0 bases to trimming and J lost 6 bases, with 6 bases between them. The CDR3 is made up of 13 amino acids. CDR3 residues: CASSQDQGQPQHF. The CDR3 nucleotides read TGTGCCAGCAGCCAAGATCAGGGTCAGCCCCAGCATTTT.

The J gene is TRBJ2-4, the V gene TRBV5-1; TRBD1 matches 7 bases. The J segment lost 0 bases and the V segment lost 7 bases, leaving 13 bases of the junction unmatched. Germline V lookup: CDR1 SGHRS, CDR2 YFSETQ. This CDR3 comprises 17 residues. The CDR3 here is CASSWGRDRLAKNIQYF. CDR3 nucleotides: TGCGCCAGCTCCTGGGGTCGGGACAGATTAGCCAAAAACATTCAGTACTTC.

The chain is built from TRBV7-2 and TRBJ2-2, with 10 bases that match TRBD2. The CDR3 length is 16 residues. V dropped 4 bases and J dropped 2; count of bases not matched to a gene: 4. CDR1 is SGHTA, CDR2 FQGNSA, per germline. The CDR3: CASSSLAGGNTGELFF. The CDR3 bases are TGTGCCAGCAGCTCCTTAGCGGGAGGCAACACCGGGGAGCTGTTTTTT. The full variable domain, its missing parts supplied by reference TRBV7-2 and TRBJ2-2, is GAGVSQSPSNKVTEKGKDVELRCDPISGHTALYWYRQSLGQGLEFLIYFQGNSAPDKSGLPSDRFSAERTGGSVSTLTIQRTQQEDSAVYLCASSSLAGGNTGELFFGEGSRLTVL.

This clone was counted a single time. The chain has TRBV28 and TRBJ2-1, with 7 bases that match TRBD2. This CDR3 region has 18 residues. Germline V gene data show CDR1 as MDHEN and CDR2 as SYDVKM. Unmatched junction bases numbered 18, after V lost 4 bases and J lost 6 bases. CDR3 sequence: CASSSGRIWTRESNEQFF. The CDR3 DNA sequence: TGTGCCAGCAGTTCGGGACGTATTTGGACTAGAGAAAGCAATGAGCAGTTCTTC.

The chain couples TRBV11-2 to TRBJ2-2, with TRBD2 matching over 7 bases. The V segment lost 5 bases and the J segment 7 bases; nucleotides outside the gene matches: 7. This CDR3 contains 14 residues. The germline V gene has CDR1 SGHAT and CDR2 FQNNGV. The CDR3, as DNA: TGTGCCAGCAGCCAGCAGCGGGGTAGCGGGGAGCTGTTTTTT. Its translation: CASSQQRGSGELFF.

The CDR3 protein is CATSRRSRGQGDYGYTF. The CDR3 coding sequence is TGTGCCACCAGCAGAAGATCCCGGGGTCAGGGGGACTATGGCTACACCTTC. The V gene is TRBV15, the J gene TRBJ1-2; the match to TRBD1 covers 7 bases. CDR3 length: 17 amino acids. The V segment lost 2 bases and the J segment 3 bases; nucleotides outside the gene matches: 12. Germline V lookup: CDR1 LNHNV, CDR2 YYDKDF (reference sequence).

The rearrangement joins TRBV18 to TRBJ2-7; either TRBD1 or TRBD2 may fit D (5 bases each). Germline V lookup: CDR1 KGHSH, CDR2 LQKENI. The CDR3 extends over 13 amino acids. Deletions cut 3 bases from V and 6 bases from J, with 12 bases between. This chain's CDR3 is CASSPGASGEQYF. CDR3 coding DNA: TGTGCCAGCTCACCCGGGGCCTCGGGCGAGCAGTACTTC.

The rearrangement joins TRBV5-6 to TRBJ2-7; D perhaps matches TRBD2 (6 bases). Deletions cut 0 bases from V and 3 bases from J, with 13 bases between. The CDR3 is made up of 15 amino acids. Germline V gene lookup returns CDR1 SGHDT and CDR2 YYEEEE. The CDR3 nucleotides are TGTGCCAGCAGCTTGGGGGGGAGGCTGGGCTACGAGCAGTACTTC. Its protein product is CASSLGGRLGYEQYF.

V and J are TRBV29-1 and TRBJ1-1; D call uncertain. V was trimmed by 4 bases and J by 1 base, leaving 10 bases between them. Per the germline V gene, CDR1 is SQVTM and CDR2 is ANQGSEA. The CDR3 totals 13 residues. The CDR3 sequence: CSVGEDGNTEAFF. The CDR3 DNA reads as TGCAGCGTTGGGGAAGACGGGAACACTGAAGCTTTCTTT.

V gene TRBV7-2 combines with J gene TRBJ2-2, with 10 bases aligning to TRBD2. Trimming took 5 bases from V and 5 from J; bases not matched to a gene: 8. Germline V lookup: CDR1 SGHTA, CDR2 FQGNSA. There are 16 residues in the CDR3. CDR3 coding DNA: TGTGCCAGCAGCCCATCTAGCGGGAGCGTGACCGGGGAGCTGTTTTTT. Its protein product is CASSPSSGSVTGELFF.

The rearrangement uses TRBV18 and TRBJ2-6; no definite D call. CDR1 and CDR2 from the germline V gene are KGHSH and LQKENI. Trimming removed 4 bases from V and 0 bases from J, with 1 base in between. This CDR3 comprises 13 residues. The CDR3 here is CASSLSGANVLTF. The CDR3 DNA is TGTGCCAGCTCACTCTCTGGGGCCAACGTCCTGACTTTC.

The chain couples TRBV27 to TRBJ1-2; the D gene is possibly TRBD1 (5 bases). Germline V gene data show CDR1 as MNHEY and CDR2 as SMNVEV (reference sequence). Between the trimmed V and J ends, which lost 5 bases and 5 bases, there was a span of 12 bases. This CDR3 is built from 13 residues. The CDR3 coding sequence is TGTGCCAGCAGTCAGGGACTTAGTTATGGCTACACCTTC. Its protein is CASSQGLSYGYTF.

The chain links TRBV16 to TRBJ1-1; 8 nucleotides agree with TRBD1. Trimming took 2 bases from V and 5 from J; bases not matched to a gene: 10. Germline CDR1 and CDR2: KGHSY and FQNENV. The CDR3 totals 16 residues. This CDR3 reads CASSQGAGGMETEAFF. CDR3 in DNA: TGTGCCAGCAGCCAAGGGGCAGGGGGCATGGAAACTGAAGCTTTCTTT.

The gene calls are TRBV7-9 and TRBJ1-1, with a tentative D call TRBD1 (6 bases). The CDR3 length is 13 residues. The V end was cut by 7 bases, the J end by 0 bases, with 9 bases between. CDR1 and CDR2 (germline): SEHNR, FQNEAQ (reference sequence). The CDR3 protein is CASTDSLNTEAFF. The CDR3 DNA is TGTGCCAGCACGGACAGTCTGAACACTGAAGCTTTCTTT.

The chain employs TRBV7-2 and TRBJ2-3, with D possibly TRBD1 on 5 matching bases. V was trimmed by 6 bases and J by 4 bases, leaving 14 bases between them. The CDR3 runs 14 residues. Germline V gene lookup returns CDR1 SGHTA and CDR2 FQGNSA. The CDR3 DNA is TGTGCCAGCAGGGGGCTAGGGGCCGCAGATACGCAGTATTTT. Translation: CASRGLGAADTQYF.

The chain is built from TRBV16 and TRBJ1-5; D is uncertain. The V end lost 7 bases, the J end lost 0 bases, and 13 bases lay between the germline ends. Per the germline V gene, CDR1 is KGHSY and CDR2 is FQNENV. The CDR3 is 15 amino acids. The CDR3 DNA reads as TGTGCCAGCACCTCCTCGTGGGTTAGCAATCAGCCCCAGCATTTT. It specifies CASTSSWVSNQPQHF.

This chain links TRBV6-5 with TRBJ2-7; D remains ambiguous. The germline V gene encodes CDR1 MNHEY and CDR2 SVGAGI. The CDR3 totals 13 residues. The V and J ends lost 7 bases and 4 bases respectively, with 14 bases between them. CDR3 loop: CASNMFVSYEQYF. CDR3 bases: TGTGCCAGCAATATGTTCGTAAGTTACGAGCAGTACTTC.

V is TRBV7-6 and J is TRBJ2-1; possibly TRBD2 for D (5 bases). Looked up from germline, CDR1 is SGHVS and CDR2 is FNYEAQ. The CDR3 sequence is 16 residues long. V was cut by 1 base and J by 0 bases, with 10 bases left in between. For the CDR3, the DNA is TGTGCCAGCAGCTTAGAGGCGGGTAGCTCCTACAATGAGCAGTTCTTC. Translated: CASSLEAGSSYNEQFF.

The rearrangement links TRBV28 to TRBJ1-6; D not certain. Germline V gene data show CDR1 as MDHEN and CDR2 as SYDVKM. V lost 6 bases and J 0 bases, leaving 18 bases between the germline ends. This CDR3 is 18 amino acids long. The DNA for the CDR3 is TGTGCCAGCAGCTCGCCACGGGAGTACTACTCCTATAATTCACCCCTCCACTTT. It yields the protein CASSSPREYYSYNSPLHF. The full variable domain, completed using reference TRBV28 and TRBJ1-6, is DVKVTQSSRYLVKRTGEKVFLECVQDMDHENMFWYRQDPGLGLRLIYFSYDVKMKEKGDIPEGYSVSREKKERFSLILESASTNQTSMYLCASSSPREYYSYNSPLHFGNGTRLTVT.

This clone showed up just once. The V gene is TRBV10-3, the J gene TRBJ2-3; 10 positions agree with TRBD2. The CDR3 runs 18 residues. The germline V gene encodes CDR1 ENHRY and CDR2 SYGVKD. Germline trimming cut 4 bases from V and 3 bases from J; bases unmatched to any gene: 13. This CDR3 is CAISGGASGRKGTDTQYF. DNA of the CDR3: TGTGCCATCAGTGGGGGGGCTAGCGGGAGAAAAGGGACAGATACGCAGTATTTT.

The chain uses TRBV14 and TRBJ1-2; D may be TRBD1 (6 bases). From germline, CDR1 is SGHDN and CDR2 FVKESK. This CDR3 has 15 residues. Between the trimmed V and J ends, which lost 0 bases and 5 bases, there was a span of 13 bases. CDR3 region: CASSQDFGGEYGYTF. The CDR3 DNA follows: TGTGCCAGCAGCCAAGATTTTGGGGGCGAGTATGGCTACACCTTC. Supplemented by reference TRBV14 and TRBJ1-2, the full variable domain reads EAGVTQFPSHSVIEKGQTVTLRCDPISGHDNLYWYRRVMGKEIKFLLHFVKESKQDESGMPNNRFLAERTGGTYSTLKVQPAELEDSGVYFCASSQDFGGEYGYTFGSGTRLTVV.

The chain carries TRBV19 and TRBJ1-5; 9 bases map to TRBD1. V lost 5 bases, J lost 3 bases, and 8 bases stayed unmatched. CDR1 is LNHDA and CDR2 is SQIVND in the germline V gene (reference sequence). The CDR3 covers 16 residues. The CDR3 is CASSLPGTGNNQPQHF. CDR3 DNA sequence: TGTGCCAGTAGTCTCCCCGGGACAGGGAACAATCAGCCCCAGCATTTT.

The chain employs TRBV30 and TRBJ1-5; D is ambiguous. Looked up from germline, CDR1 is GTSNPN and CDR2 is SVGIG (reference sequence). Trimming pared 2 bases from V and 3 bases from J, leaving 8 bases between. This CDR3 is 13 amino acids long. The CDR3 sequence is CAWSPGTNQPQHF. The CDR3 coding sequence is TGTGCCTGGAGTCCGGGCACCAATCAGCCCCAGCATTTT.

The chain carries TRBV11-1 and TRBJ2-3, with no clear D. The CDR3 is 12 amino acids. CDR1 and CDR2 (germline): SGHAT, FQDESV (reference sequence). Trimming left V 5 bases short and J 2 bases short, with 5 bases between. This CDR3 is CASSLYTDTQYF. The CDR3 DNA reads TGTGCCAGCAGCCTCTACACAGATACGCAGTATTTT. Full variable domain (outside the CDR3, taken from reference TRBV11-1 and TRBJ2-3): EAEVAQSPRYKITEKSQAVAFWCDPISGHATLYWYRQILGQGPELLVQFQDESVVDDSQLPKDRFSAERLKGVDSTLKIQPAELGDSAMYLCASSLYTDTQYFGPGTRLTVL.

Only a few counts were recorded for this clone. The chain combines TRBV2 with TRBJ1-2; D is uncertain. Deletions cut 2 bases from V and 10 bases from J, with 14 bases between. Germline CDR1 reads SNHLY; CDR2 reads FYNNEI. The CDR3 is 13 amino acids. The CDR3 bases are TGTGCCAGCAGTGAACTGATGGACGCCCTCTACACCTTC. Residues: CASSELMDALYTF.